This TCR beta chain was sequenced in a study of blood T cell repertoires in COVID-19. Germline-derived CDR1 and CDR2 are SQVTM and ANQGSEA. This CDR3 spans 12 amino acids. V trimming: 4 bases; J trimming: 12 bases; junction bases outside the gene matches: 7. Only in-frame clones appear in the TCRdb table, and some are missing; sequencing was by immunoSEQ multiplex PCR. The sample has 110,000 or so clones; more than 65% are singletons. Input material: peripheral blood. The sequence was collected from a man aged 50 to 59 with acute or convalescent COVID-19. The chain has TRBV29-1 and TRBJ1-4; 8 bases agree with TRBD1. The CDR3 bases are TGCAGCGTTGGACAGGGGAGGGGAGAACTGTTTTTT. It encodes CSVGQGRGELFF.